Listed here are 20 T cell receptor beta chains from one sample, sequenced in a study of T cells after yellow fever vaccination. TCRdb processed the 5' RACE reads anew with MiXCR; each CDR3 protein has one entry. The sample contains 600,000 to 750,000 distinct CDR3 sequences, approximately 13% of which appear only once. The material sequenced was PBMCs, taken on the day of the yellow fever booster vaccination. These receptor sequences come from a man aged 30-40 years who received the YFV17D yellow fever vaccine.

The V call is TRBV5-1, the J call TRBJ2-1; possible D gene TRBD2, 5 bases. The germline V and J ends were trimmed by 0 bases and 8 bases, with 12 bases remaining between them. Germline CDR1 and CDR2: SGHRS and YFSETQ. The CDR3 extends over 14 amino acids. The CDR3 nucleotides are TGCGCCAGCAGCTTGGGTCGGGGTCGCGATGAGCAGTTCTTC. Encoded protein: CASSLGRGRDEQFF.

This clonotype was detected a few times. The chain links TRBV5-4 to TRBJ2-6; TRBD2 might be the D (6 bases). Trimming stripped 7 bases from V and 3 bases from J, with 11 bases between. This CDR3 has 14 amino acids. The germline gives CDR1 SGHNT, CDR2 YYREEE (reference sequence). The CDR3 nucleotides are TGTGCCAGCTCGTGGAGGGTTGGGGCCAACGTCCTGACTTTC. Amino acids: CASSWRVGANVLTF. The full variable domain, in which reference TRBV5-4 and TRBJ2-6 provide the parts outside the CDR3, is ETGVTQSPTHLIKTRGQQVTLRCSSQSGHNTVSWYQQALGQGPQFIFQYYREEENGRGNFPPRFSGLQFPNYSSELNVNALELDDSALYLCASSWRVGANVLTFGAGSRLTVL.

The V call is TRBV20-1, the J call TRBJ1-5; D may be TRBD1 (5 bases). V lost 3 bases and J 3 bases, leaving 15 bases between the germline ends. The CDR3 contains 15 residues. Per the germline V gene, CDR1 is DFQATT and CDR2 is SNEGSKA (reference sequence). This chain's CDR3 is CSARVGVQNNQPQHF. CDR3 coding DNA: TGCAGTGCTAGGGTGGGGGTGCAGAACAATCAGCCCCAGCATTTT.

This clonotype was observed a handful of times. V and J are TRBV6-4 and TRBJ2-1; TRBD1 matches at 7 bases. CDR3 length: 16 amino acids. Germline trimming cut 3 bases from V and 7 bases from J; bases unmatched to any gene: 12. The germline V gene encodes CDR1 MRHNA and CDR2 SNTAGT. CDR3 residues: CASSEGTRGRGNEQFF. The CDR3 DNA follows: TGTGCCAGCAGTGAAGGAACTAGGGGCAGGGGGAATGAGCAGTTCTTC.

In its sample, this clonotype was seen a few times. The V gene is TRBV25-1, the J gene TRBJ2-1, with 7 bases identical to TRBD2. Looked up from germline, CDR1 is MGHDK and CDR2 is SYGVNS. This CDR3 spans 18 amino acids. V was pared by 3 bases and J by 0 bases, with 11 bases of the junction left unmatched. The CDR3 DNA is TGTGCCAGCAGTGAGAGGCTCGGGGAGGGTAGCTCCTACAATGAGCAGTTCTTC. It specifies CASSERLGEGSSYNEQFF.

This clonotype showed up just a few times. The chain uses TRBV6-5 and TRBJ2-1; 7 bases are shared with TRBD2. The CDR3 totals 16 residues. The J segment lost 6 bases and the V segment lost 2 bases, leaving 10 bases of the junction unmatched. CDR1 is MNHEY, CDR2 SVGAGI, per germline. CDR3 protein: CASSYKTSLRVNEQFF. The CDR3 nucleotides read TGTGCCAGCAGTTACAAGACTAGCCTAAGGGTCAATGAGCAGTTCTTC.

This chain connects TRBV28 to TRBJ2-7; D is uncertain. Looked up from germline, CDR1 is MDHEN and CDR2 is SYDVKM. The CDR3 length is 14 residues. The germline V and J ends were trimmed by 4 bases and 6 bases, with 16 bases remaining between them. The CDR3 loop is CASSYSQGLVEQYF. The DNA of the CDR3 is TGTGCCAGCAGTTATTCTCAAGGGTTGGTCGAGCAGTACTTC.

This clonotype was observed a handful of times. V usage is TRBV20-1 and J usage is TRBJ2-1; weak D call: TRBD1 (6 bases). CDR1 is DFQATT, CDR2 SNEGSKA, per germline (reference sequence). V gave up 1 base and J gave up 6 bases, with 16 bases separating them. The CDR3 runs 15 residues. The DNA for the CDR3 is TGCAGTGCTAGAGGCGGACCTCAGGGGATCAATGAGCAGTTCTTC. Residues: CSARGGPQGINEQFF.

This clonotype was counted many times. CDR3 nucleotides: TGCAGCCTCGCAGGGCAGTATGGCTACACCTTC. This translates into CSLAGQYGYTF. This rearrangement joins TRBV29-1 to TRBJ1-2, with D tentatively TRBD1 (5 bases). This CDR3 region has 11 residues. The germline V gene has CDR1 SQVTM and CDR2 ANQGSEA. Trimming pared 8 bases from V and 5 bases from J, leaving 12 bases between.

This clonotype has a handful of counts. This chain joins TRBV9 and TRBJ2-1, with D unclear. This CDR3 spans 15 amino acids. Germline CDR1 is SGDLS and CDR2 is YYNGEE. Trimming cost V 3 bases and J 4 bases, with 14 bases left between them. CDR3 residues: CASSATPDLYNEQFF. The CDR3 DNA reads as TGTGCCAGCAGCGCGACCCCGGACCTTTACAATGAGCAGTTCTTC. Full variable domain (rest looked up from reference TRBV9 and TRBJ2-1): DSGVTQTPKHLITATGQRVTLRCSPRSGDLSVYWYQQSLDQGLQFLIQYYNGEERAKGNILERFSAQQFPDLHSELNLSSLELGDSALYFCASSATPDLYNEQFFGPGTRLTVL.

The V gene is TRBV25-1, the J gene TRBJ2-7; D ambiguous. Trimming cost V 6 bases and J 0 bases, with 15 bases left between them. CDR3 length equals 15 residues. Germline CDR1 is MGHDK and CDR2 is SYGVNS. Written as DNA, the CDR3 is TGTGCCAGCAGGCCCTTGGGCGGTTCCTCCTACGAGCAGTACTTC. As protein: CASRPLGGSSYEQYF.

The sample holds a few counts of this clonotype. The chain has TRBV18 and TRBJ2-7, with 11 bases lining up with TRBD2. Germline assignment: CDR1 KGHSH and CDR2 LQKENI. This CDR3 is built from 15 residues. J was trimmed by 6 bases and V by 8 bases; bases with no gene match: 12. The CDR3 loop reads CASTTTSGSSGEQYF. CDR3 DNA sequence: TGTGCCAGCACCACAACTAGCGGGAGCTCAGGCGAGCAGTACTTC.

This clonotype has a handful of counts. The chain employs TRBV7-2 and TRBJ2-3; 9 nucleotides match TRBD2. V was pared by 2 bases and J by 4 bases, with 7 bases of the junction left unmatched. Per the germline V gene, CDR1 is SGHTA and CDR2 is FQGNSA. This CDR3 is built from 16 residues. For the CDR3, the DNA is TGTGCCAGCAGCTTACGTGCGGGAGGGAGCGCAGATACGCAGTATTTT. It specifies CASSLRAGGSADTQYF. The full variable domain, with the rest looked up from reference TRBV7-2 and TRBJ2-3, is GAGVSQSPSNKVTEKGKDVELRCDPISGHTALYWYRQSLGQGLEFLIYFQGNSAPDKSGLPSDRFSAERTGGSVSTLTIQRTQQEDSAVYLCASSLRAGGSADTQYFGPGTRLTVL.

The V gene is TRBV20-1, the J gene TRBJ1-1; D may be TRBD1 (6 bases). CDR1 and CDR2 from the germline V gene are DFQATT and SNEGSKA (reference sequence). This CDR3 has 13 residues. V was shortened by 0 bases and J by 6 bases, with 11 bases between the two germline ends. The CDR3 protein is CSARDGPGAEAFF. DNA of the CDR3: TGCAGTGCTAGAGATGGGCCAGGGGCTGAAGCTTTCTTT.

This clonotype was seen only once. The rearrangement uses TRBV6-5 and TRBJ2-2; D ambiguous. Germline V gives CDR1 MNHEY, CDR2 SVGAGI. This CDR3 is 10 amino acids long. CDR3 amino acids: CVLTPGELFF. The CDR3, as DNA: TGTGTCTTGACCCCCGGGGAGCTGTTTTTT.

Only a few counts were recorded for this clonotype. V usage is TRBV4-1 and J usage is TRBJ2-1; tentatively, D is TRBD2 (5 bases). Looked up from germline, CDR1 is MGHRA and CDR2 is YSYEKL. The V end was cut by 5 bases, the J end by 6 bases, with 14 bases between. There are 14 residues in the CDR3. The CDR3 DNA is TGCGCCAGCAGCAAAGGGAGAGAGGGCAATGAGCAGTTCTTC. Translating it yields CASSKGREGNEQFF.

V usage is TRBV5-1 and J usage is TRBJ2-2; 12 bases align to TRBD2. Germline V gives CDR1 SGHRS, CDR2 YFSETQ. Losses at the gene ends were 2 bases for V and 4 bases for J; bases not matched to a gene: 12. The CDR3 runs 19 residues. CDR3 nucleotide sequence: TGCGCCAGCAGCTTTAAGGCCCTAGCGGGAGGGCCAGGCACCGGGGAGCTGTTTTTT. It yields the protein CASSFKALAGGPGTGELFF.

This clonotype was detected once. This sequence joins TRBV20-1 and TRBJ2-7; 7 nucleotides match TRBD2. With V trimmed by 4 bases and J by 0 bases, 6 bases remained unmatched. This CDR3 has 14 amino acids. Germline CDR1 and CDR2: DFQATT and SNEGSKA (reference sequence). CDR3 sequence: CSANALAYSYEQYF. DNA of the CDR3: TGCAGTGCTAACGCACTAGCGTACTCCTACGAGCAGTACTTC.

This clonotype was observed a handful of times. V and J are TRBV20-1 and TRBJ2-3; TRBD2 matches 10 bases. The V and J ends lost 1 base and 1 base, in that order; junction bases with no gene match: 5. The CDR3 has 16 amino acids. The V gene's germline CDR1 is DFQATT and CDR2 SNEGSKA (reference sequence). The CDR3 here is CSARGRGLAGTDTQYF. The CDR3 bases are TGCAGTGCTAGAGGACGCGGACTAGCGGGCACAGATACGCAGTATTTT.

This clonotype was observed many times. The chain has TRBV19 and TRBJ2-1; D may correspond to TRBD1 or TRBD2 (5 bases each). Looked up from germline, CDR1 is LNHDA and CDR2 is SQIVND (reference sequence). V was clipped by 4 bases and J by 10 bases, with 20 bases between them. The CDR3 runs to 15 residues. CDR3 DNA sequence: TGTGCCAGTAGTAGAGATGGTATGGGGGAGCTCGAGCAGTTCTTC. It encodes CASSRDGMGELEQFF.